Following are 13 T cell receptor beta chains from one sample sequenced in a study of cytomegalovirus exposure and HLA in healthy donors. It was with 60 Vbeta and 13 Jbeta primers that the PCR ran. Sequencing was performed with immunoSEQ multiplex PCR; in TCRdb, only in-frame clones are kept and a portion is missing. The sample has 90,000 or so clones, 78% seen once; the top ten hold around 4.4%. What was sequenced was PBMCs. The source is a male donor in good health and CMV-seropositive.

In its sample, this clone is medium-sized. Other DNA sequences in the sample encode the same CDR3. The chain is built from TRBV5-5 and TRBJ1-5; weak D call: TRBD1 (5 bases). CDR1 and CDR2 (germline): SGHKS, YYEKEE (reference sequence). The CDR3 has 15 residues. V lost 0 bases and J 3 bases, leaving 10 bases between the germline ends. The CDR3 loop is CASSLVRGDNQPQHF. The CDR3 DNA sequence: TGTGCCAGCAGCTTGGTTCGGGGGGACAATCAGCCCCAGCATTTT.

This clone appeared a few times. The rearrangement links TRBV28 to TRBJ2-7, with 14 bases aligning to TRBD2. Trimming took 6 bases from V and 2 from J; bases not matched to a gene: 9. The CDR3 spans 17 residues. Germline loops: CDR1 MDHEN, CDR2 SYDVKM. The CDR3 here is CASSPGTSGSLTYEQYF. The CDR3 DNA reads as TGTGCCAGCAGCCCCGGGACTAGCGGGAGTCTGACCTACGAGCAGTACTTC. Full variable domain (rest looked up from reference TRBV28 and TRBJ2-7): DVKVTQSSRYLVKRTGEKVFLECVQDMDHENMFWYRQDPGLGLRLIYFSYDVKMKEKGDIPEGYSVSREKKERFSLILESASTNQTSMYLCASSPGTSGSLTYEQYFGPGTRLTVT.

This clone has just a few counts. The CDR3 region has the DNA TGTGCCAGCAGCACAGCGAACACTGAAGCTTTCTTT. This gives the protein CASSTANTEAFF. The J gene is TRBJ1-1, the V gene TRBV5-6; D remains ambiguous. Trimming shortened V by 4 bases and J by 1 base, and 5 bases separated the two germline ends. Germline V gives CDR1 SGHDT, CDR2 YYEEEE. The CDR3 contains 12 residues.

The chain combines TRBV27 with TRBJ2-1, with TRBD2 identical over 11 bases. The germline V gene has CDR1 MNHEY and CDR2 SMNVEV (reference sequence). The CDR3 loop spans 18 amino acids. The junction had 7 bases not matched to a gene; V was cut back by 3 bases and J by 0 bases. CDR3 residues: CASSLSTSGTFSYNEQFF. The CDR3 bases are TGTGCCAGCAGTTTGTCGACTAGCGGGACTTTCTCCTACAATGAGCAGTTCTTC.

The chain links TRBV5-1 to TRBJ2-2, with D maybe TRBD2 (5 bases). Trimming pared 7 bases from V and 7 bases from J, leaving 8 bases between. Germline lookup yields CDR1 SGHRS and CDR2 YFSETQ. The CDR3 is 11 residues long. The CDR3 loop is CASFGDGELFF. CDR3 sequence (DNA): TGCGCCAGCTTCGGGGACGGGGAGCTGTTTTTT.

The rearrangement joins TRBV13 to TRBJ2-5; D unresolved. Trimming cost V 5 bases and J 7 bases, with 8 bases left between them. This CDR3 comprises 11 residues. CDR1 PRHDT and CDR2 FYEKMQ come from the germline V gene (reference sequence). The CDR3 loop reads CASSPAGTQYF. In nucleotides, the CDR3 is TGTGCCAGCAGCCCCGCCGGGACCCAGTACTTC.

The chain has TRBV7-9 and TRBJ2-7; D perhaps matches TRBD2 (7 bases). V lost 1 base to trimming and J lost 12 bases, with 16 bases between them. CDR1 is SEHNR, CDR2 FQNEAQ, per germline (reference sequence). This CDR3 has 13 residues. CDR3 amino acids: CASSLEGRGGTYF. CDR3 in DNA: TGTGCCAGCAGCTTAGAAGGCAGGGGAGGGACGTACTTC.

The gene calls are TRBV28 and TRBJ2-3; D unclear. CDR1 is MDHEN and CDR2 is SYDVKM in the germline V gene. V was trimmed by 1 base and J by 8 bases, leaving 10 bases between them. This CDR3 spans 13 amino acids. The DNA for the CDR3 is TGTGCCAGCAGTTTATCGCCGGGTCTTACGCAGTATTTT. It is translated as CASSLSPGLTQYF.

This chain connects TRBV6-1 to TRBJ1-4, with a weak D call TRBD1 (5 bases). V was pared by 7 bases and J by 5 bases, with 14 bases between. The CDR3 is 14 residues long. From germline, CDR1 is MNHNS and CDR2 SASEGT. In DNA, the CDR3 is TGTGCCAGCACCGTCAGGGCAGAGAATGAAAAACTGTTTTTT. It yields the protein CASTVRAENEKLFF.

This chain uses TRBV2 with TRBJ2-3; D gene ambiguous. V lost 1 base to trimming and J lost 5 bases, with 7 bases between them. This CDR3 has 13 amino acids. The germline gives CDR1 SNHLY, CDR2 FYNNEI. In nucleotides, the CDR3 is TGTGCCAGCAGTGAAGATAGTTTAGATACGCAGTATTTT. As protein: CASSEDSLDTQYF.

The CDR3 region is CASSPSEAGGPGDTQYF. Written as DNA, the CDR3 is TGTGCCAGCAGCCCTAGCGAGGCAGGGGGACCCGGAGATACGCAGTATTTT. The gene calls are TRBV7-9 and TRBJ2-3, with a possible D match to TRBD1 (7 bases). The V end lost 5 bases, the J end lost 5 bases, and 23 bases lay between the germline ends. This CDR3 is 17 amino acids long. CDR1 SEHNR and CDR2 FQNEAQ come from the germline V gene (reference sequence). Complete variable domain (other parts from reference TRBV7-9 and TRBJ2-3): DTGVSQNPRHKITKRGQNVTFRCDPISEHNRLYWYRQTLGQGPEFLTYFQNEAQLEKSRLLSDRFSAERPKGSFSTLEIQRTEQGDSAMYLCASSPSEAGGPGDTQYFGPGTRLTVL.

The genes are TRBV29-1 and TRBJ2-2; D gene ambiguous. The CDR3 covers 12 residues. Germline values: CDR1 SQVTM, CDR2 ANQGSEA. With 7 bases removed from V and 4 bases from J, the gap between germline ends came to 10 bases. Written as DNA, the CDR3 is TGCAGCGCCACCGCTATCACCGGGGAGCTGTTTTTT. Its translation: CSATAITGELFF.

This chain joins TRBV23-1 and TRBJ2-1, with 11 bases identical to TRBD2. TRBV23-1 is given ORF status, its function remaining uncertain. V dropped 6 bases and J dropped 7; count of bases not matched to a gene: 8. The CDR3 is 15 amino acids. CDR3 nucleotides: TGCGCCAGCAGCCCTAGCGGGGGGCCGGGGAATGAGCAGTTCTTC. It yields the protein CASSPSGGPGNEQFF.